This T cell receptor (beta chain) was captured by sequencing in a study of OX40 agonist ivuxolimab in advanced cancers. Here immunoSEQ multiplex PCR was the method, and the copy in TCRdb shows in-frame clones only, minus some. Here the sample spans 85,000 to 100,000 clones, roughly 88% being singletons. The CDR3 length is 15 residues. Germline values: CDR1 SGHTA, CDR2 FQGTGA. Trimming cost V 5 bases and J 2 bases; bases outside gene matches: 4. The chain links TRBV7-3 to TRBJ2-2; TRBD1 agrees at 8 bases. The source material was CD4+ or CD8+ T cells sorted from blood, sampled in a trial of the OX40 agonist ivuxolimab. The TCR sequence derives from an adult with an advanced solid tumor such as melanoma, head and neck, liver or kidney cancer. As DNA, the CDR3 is TGTGCCAGCAGCCTCGGACAGGGAAACACCGGGGAGCTGTTTTTT. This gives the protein CASSLGQGNTGELFF.